The entry below describes one T cell receptor (beta chain). As originally analysed: Estimation of nucleated cell counts relied on the amplification of reference gene primers. Profiled with immunoSEQ multiplex PCR; TCRdb holds only in-frame clones, not every one. V and J calls and clone size are those listed in that table; D and trimming were worked out from the DNA. The sample carries hundreds of thousands of clones, almost 85% recorded once. The sample belongs to a study of blood T cell repertoires in COVID-19. The CDR3 totals 14 residues. Germline V gives CDR1 SGDLS, CDR2 YYNGEE. V lost 3 bases, J lost 5 bases, and 14 bases lay in between.

This sequence joins TRBV9 and TRBJ2-5; possible D gene TRBD2, 7 bases. This clonotype was obtained from a human donor in a cohort sampled during active COVID-19. The sequencing input was peripheral blood. CDR3 bases: TGTGCCAGCAGCGGCGGGGGCGGTGGGGAGACCCAGTACTTC. It codes for CASSGGGGGETQYF.